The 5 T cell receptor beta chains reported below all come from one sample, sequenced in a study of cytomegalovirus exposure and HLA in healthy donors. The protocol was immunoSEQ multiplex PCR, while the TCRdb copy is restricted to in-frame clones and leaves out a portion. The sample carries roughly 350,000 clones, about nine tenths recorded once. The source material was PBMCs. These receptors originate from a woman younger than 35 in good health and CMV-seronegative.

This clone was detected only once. The CDR3 protein is CASSLATPLAGNEELFF. CDR3 bases: TGTGCCAGCAGCTTAGCGACCCCACTAGCGGGAAATGAGGAGCTGTTTTTT. V gene TRBV7-2 combines with J gene TRBJ2-2; 10 positions agree with TRBD2. Unmatched junction bases numbered 11, after V lost 0 bases and J lost 10 bases. Germline assignment: CDR1 SGHTA and CDR2 FQGNSA. The CDR3 covers 17 residues.

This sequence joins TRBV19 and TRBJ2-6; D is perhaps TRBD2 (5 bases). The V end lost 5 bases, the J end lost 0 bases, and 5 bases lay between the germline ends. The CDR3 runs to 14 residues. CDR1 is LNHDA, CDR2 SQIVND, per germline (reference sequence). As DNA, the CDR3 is TGTGCCAGTAGTGAGGGCTCTGGGGCCAACGTCCTGACTTTC. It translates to CASSEGSGANVLTF.

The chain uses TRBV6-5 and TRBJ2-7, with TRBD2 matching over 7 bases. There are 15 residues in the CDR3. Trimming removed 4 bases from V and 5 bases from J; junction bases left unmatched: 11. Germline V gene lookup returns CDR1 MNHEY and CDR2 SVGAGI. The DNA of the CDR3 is TGTGCCAGCAGTTTTAGTAGCGGGCCTGTTGACGAGCAGTACTTC. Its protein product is CASSFSSGPVDEQYF.

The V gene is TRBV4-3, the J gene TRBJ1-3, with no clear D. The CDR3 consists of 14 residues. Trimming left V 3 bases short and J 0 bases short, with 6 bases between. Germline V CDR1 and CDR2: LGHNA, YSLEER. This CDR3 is CASSQGVSGNTIYF. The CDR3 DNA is TGCGCCAGCAGCCAGGGAGTCTCTGGAAACACCATATATTTT.

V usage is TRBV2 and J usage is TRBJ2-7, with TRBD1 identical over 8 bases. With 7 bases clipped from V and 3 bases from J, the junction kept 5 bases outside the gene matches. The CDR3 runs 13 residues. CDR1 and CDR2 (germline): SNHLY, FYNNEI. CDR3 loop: CASIGQGNYEQYF. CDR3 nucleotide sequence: TGTGCCAGCATCGGACAGGGCAACTACGAGCAGTACTTC.